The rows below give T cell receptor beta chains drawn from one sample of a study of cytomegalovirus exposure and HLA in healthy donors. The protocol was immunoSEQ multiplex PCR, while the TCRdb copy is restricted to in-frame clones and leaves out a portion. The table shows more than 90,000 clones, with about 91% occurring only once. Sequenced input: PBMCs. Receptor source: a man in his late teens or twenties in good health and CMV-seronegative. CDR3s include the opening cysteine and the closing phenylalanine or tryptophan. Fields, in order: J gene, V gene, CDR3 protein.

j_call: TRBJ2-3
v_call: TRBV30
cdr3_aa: CAWSDGGLGTDTQYF

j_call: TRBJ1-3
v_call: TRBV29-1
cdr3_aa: CSVSVPTTGGNTIYF

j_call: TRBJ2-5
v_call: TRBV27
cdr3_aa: CASSFSALQETQYF

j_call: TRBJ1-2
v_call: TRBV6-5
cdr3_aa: CASSYRGGYTF

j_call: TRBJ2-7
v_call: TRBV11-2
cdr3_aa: CASRSTDSYEQYF

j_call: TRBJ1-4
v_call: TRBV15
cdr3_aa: CATSRSRGQTETKLFF

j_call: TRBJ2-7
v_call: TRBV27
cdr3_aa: CASSPSSGNHYEQYF

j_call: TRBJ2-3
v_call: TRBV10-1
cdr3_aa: CASSKRPSGVSDTQYF

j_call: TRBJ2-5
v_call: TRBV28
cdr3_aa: CASRLSSGRSLQTQYF

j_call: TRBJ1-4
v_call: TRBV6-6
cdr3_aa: CASSYSQGFEKLFF

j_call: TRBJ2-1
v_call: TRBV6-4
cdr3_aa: CASSSSGGEYNEQFF

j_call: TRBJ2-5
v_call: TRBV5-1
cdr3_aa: CASRPDTQETQYF

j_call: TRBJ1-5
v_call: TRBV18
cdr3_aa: CASSPYDRGFTQPQHF

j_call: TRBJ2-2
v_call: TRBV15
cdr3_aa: CATSRLTGTNTGELFF

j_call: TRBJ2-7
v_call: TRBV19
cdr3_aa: CASSLRTGLPYEQYF

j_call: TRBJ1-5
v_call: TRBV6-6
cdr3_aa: CASRSSGVSNQPQHF

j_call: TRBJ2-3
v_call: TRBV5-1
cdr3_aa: CASSLAVARDRVGTTDTQYF

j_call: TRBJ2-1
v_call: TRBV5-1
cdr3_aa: CASSLVSGSPMNEQFF

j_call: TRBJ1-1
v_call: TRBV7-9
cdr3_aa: CASSFTDTEAFF

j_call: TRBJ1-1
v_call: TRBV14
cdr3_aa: CASSPREQGALWRLNTEAFF

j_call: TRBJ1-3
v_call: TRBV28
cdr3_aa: CASIGGLSGNTIYF

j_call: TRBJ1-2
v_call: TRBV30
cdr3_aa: CASQTRDRFYGYTF

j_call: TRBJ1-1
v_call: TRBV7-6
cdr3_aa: CASSLEDRNTEAFF

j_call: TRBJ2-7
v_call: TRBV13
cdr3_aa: CASSRLTYEQYF

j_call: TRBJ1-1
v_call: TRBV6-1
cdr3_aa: CASTNKQGETEAFF

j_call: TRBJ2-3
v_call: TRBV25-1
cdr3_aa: CASNQAGGTDTQYF

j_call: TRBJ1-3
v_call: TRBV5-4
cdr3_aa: CASSLMGLRNTIYF

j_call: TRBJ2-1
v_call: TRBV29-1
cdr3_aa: CSVRRRNNEQFF

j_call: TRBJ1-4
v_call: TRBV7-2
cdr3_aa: CASSPDSGEKLFF

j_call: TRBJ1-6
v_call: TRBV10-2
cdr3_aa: CASRTQQGGDSPLHF

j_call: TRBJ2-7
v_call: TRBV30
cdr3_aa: CAWRRTGSSYEQYF

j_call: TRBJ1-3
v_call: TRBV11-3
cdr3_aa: CASSLGATGNTIYF

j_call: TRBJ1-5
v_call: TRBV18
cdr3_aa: CASSPDRLMGNQPQHF

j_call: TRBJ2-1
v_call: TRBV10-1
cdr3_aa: CASSESRSTGTTNEQFF

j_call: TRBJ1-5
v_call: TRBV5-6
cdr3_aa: CASSFGTGGNQPQHF

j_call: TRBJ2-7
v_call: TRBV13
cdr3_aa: CASSLYTSGKSYEQYF

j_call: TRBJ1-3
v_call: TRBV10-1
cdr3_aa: CASSETTGWNTIYF

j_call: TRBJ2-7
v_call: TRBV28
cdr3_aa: CASSITYEQYF

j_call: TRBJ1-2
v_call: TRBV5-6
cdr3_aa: CASSSWGGLAYGYTF

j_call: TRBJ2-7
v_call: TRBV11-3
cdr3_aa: CASSMARSGSYEQYF

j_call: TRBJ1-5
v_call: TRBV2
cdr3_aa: CASRGTGVNQPQHF

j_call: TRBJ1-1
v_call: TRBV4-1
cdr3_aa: CASSQDLGGFTEAFF

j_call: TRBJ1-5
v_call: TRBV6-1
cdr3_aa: CASRDRDQPQHF

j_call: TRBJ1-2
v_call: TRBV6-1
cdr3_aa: CASTKGQGDGYTF

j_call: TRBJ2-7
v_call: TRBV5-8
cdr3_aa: CASSARRTANYEQYF

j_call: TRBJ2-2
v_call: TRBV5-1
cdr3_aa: CASSSTSGSPGELFF

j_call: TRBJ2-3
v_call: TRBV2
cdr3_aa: CASRALAGVGTDTQYF

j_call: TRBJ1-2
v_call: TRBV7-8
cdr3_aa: CASSLLGTGDYGYTF

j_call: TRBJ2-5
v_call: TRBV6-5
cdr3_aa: CASSYWTGDVETQYF

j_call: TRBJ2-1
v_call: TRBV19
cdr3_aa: CASSGAGTGVYNEQFF

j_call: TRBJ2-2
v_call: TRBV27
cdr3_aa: CASSPYMAGELFF

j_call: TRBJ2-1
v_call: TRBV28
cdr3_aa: CASSPEGQGVYNEQFF

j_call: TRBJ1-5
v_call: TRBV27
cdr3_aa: CASSFGQGDNQPQHF

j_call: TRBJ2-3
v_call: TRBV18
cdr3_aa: CASSPGIGSDTQYF

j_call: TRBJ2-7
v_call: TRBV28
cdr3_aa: CASSLDRVSEQYF

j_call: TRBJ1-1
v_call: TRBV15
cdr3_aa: CATRRSPVVEAFF

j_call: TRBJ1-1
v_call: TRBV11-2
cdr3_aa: CASSLAGLNTEAFF

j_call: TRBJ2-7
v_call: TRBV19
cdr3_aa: CASSKNRDRGYEQYF

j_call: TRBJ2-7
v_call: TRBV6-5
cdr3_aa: CASSYERTGRYEQYF

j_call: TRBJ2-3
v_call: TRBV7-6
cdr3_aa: CASVREGVTDTQYF